The clone carrying this TCR beta chain was seen a few times. Its antigen is unidentified. The Oncomine TCR Beta short-read assay was what sequenced the DNA obtained from cultured CD4+ T cells. TCRdb independently ran MiXCR on the PCR reads; one entry per CDR3 protein. Of some 8,000 distinct CDR3 sequences in the sample, around 48% were seen once. Germline CDR1 and CDR2: SQVTM and ANQGSEA. The germline V and J ends were trimmed by 3 bases and 1 base, with 15 bases remaining between them. This CDR3 region has 15 residues. The data derive from a study of vaccination and CD4 T cells after COVID-19. Study in general: The study drew post-COVID samples a median roughly 100 days after diagnosis (range 35 to 161). Median time from second vaccine dose to sampling was about 70 days (14 to 241). Stimulation of the cells used overlapping spike peptide pools from SARS-CoV-2 and from the common cold coronaviruses HCoV-NL63, HCoV-OC43 and HCoV-229E.

The treatment here: roughly 11-day PBMC culture with coronavirus spike peptide pools or control peptides (ViraFEST assay). During the years 2011-2018, before the COVID-19 pandemic, the unexposed donor's CD4+ T cells were collected. The rearrangement links TRBV29-1 to TRBJ1-1; maybe TRBD1 (6 bases). Sequencing was carried out using CD4+ T cells from blood, cultured in vitro. The sequence derives from a human donor in good health. Here the CDR3 reads CSVDWGGASNTEAFF. The CDR3 DNA reads as TGCAGCGTTGATTGGGGGGGGGCTTCGAACACTGAAGCTTTCTTT. Based on the CDR3 plus reference TRBV29-1 and TRBJ1-1, the full variable domain is SAVISQKPSRDICQRGTSLTIQCQVDSQVTMMFWYRQQPGQSLTLIATANQGSEATYESGFVIDKFPISRPNLTFSTLTVSNMSPEDSSIYLCSVDWGGASNTEAFFGQGTRLTVV.